The 26 T cell receptor beta chains below were found in one sample sequenced in a study of T cell clonotyping in hematopoietic cell transplantation. Generated by immunoSEQ multiplex PCR, the TCRdb table keeps only in-frame clones and is missing some. Seen here are about 27,000 clones, 90% to 96% observed once, and the top ten hold approximately 1.5%. The specimen was peripheral blood mononuclear cells. These receptors were collected from a man aged 50 or older in good health. Some clones in this sample may be carry-over from other donors' samples.

The chain is built from TRBV18 and TRBJ1-2; 7 nucleotides match TRBD1. Germline V CDR1 and CDR2: KGHSH, LQKENI. This CDR3 spans 14 amino acids. J gave up 5 bases and V 3 bases, and 6 bases lay outside the gene matches. CDR3 sequence: CASSPDRAQYGYTF. The CDR3 nucleotides are TGTGCCAGCTCACCCGACAGGGCTCAATATGGCTACACCTTC.

V is TRBV9 and J is TRBJ2-2; 8 bases map to TRBD1. CDR3 length: 15 residues. Per germline, CDR1 SGDLS and CDR2 YYNGEE. V lost 4 bases to trimming and J lost 5 bases; unmatched junction nucleotides: 7. The CDR3 here is CASSPRQGQTGELFF. The CDR3 DNA sequence: TGTGCCAGCAGCCCCCGACAGGGGCAAACCGGGGAGCTGTTTTTT. The entire variable domain, with the rest obtained from reference TRBV9 and TRBJ2-2, is as follows: DSGVTQTPKHLITATGQRVTLRCSPRSGDLSVYWYQQSLDQGLQFLIQYYNGEERAKGNILERFSAQQFPDLHSELNLSSLELGDSALYFCASSPRQGQTGELFFGEGSRLTVL.

This clone was seen only once. The rearrangement links TRBV7-9 to TRBJ1-5, with D unresolved. Per the germline V gene, CDR1 is SEHNR and CDR2 is FQNEAQ (reference sequence). The CDR3 runs to 14 residues. Deletions cut 3 bases from V and 5 bases from J, with 11 bases between. The CDR3 DNA follows: TGTGCCAGCAGCTTCGGAGGACTAGATCAGCCCCAGCATTTT. Its protein product is CASSFGGLDQPQHF.

This clone was counted once. The V call is TRBV6-1, the J call TRBJ2-7; 11 bases agree with TRBD1. The CDR3 is 15 amino acids. The trim removed 6 bases at V and 5 bases at J, leaving 9 bases unmatched. CDR1 and CDR2 from the germline V gene are MNHNS and SASEGT. Here the CDR3 reads CASRPGQGALNEQYF. For the CDR3, the DNA is TGTGCCAGCAGACCTGGACAGGGGGCTTTGAACGAGCAGTACTTC.

V is TRBV19 and J is TRBJ1-2; D uncertain. V was trimmed by 6 bases and J by 0 bases, leaving 14 bases between them. The CDR3 runs to 15 residues. Germline-derived CDR1 and CDR2 are LNHDA and SQIVND (reference sequence). The CDR3 DNA follows: TGTGCCAGTAGCCGAGGCGGGAGGTCTAACTATGGCTACACCTTC. Encoded protein: CASSRGGRSNYGYTF.

The chain uses TRBV2 and TRBJ2-7; D remains unclear. CDR1 is SNHLY and CDR2 is FYNNEI in the germline V gene. The CDR3 loop spans 11 amino acids. V was pared by 6 bases and J by 0 bases, with 3 bases between. The CDR3 DNA sequence: TGTGCCAGCAGCTACTCCTACGAGCAGTACTTC. Its translation is CASSYSYEQYF.

V and J are TRBV6-1 and TRBJ2-5; no clear D. V lost 0 bases and J 0 bases, leaving 8 bases between the germline ends. Germline V lookup: CDR1 MNHNS, CDR2 SASEGT. The CDR3 runs 15 residues. In nucleotides, the CDR3 is TGTGCCAGCAGTGAAGCGTATGGGAACCAAGAGACCCAGTACTTC. Amino acids: CASSEAYGNQETQYF.

The V gene is TRBV5-6, the J gene TRBJ1-1; D not resolved. Germline V gives CDR1 SGHDT, CDR2 YYEEEE. V gave up 2 bases and J gave up 6 bases, with 14 bases separating them. The CDR3 runs to 14 residues. CDR3 region: CASSFKFGEAEAFF. The CDR3 DNA sequence: TGTGCCAGCAGCTTTAAGTTTGGGGAAGCTGAAGCTTTCTTT.

The chain couples TRBV6-6 to TRBJ2-3; D is ambiguous. V was clipped by 2 bases and J by 6 bases, with 12 bases between them. Germline V CDR1 and CDR2: MNHNY, SVGAGI (reference sequence). CDR3 length: 14 residues. The CDR3 region is CASSYKGHSDTQYF. As DNA, the CDR3 is TGTGCCAGCAGTTACAAGGGCCACTCGGATACGCAGTATTTT.

This chain connects TRBV30 to TRBJ1-5; no firm D call. The CDR3 sequence is 14 residues long. Germline CDR1 is GTSNPN and CDR2 is SVGIG (reference sequence). The germline V and J ends were trimmed by 0 bases and 2 bases, with 8 bases remaining between them. In DNA form, the CDR3 reads TGTGCCTGGAGTGTAGACGCTGGCAATCAGCCCCAGCATTTT. Translation: CAWSVDAGNQPQHF.

The chain links TRBV9 to TRBJ2-2; no firm D call. Trimming left V 0 bases short and J 4 bases short, with 4 bases between. The CDR3 covers 13 residues. Germline CDR1 reads SGDLS; CDR2 reads YYNGEE. CDR3: CASSVVPTGELFF. CDR3 nucleotide sequence: TGTGCCAGCAGCGTAGTCCCCACCGGGGAGCTGTTTTTT.

The V gene is TRBV19, the J gene TRBJ1-2; unclear D gene. Germline V gives CDR1 LNHDA, CDR2 SQIVND (reference sequence). V gave up 8 bases and J gave up 4 bases, with 17 bases separating them. CDR3 size: 14 residues. CDR3 region: CASRQPGVSYGYTF. Written as DNA, the CDR3 is TGTGCCAGTCGCCAGCCGGGAGTCTCCTATGGCTACACCTTC.

This chain uses TRBV7-3 with TRBJ2-7; perhaps D is TRBD1 or TRBD2 (5 bases each). This CDR3 is 13 amino acids long. Germline CDR1 reads SGHTA; CDR2 reads FQGTGA. V was clipped by 5 bases and J by 4 bases, with 12 bases between them. The CDR3 nucleotides read TGTGCCAGCAGCCCGGGGCTAGGGTACGAGCAGTACTTC. Translated: CASSPGLGYEQYF.

The V and J genes are TRBV6-1 and TRBJ2-3; no definite D call. The germline V gene has CDR1 MNHNS and CDR2 SASEGT. V lost 2 bases and J lost 12, with 21 bases in between. CDR3 length: 15 amino acids. This CDR3 reads CASSEPMTGLSIQYF. CDR3 nucleotides: TGTGCCAGCAGTGAACCGATGACGGGCCTTAGCATCCAGTATTTT.

The V call is TRBV19, the J call TRBJ2-5, with D perhaps TRBD1 or TRBD2 (5 bases each). Trimming stripped 1 base from V and 1 base from J, with 7 bases between. This CDR3 has 14 residues. Germline V gene data show CDR1 as LNHDA and CDR2 as SQIVND (reference sequence). The CDR3 nucleotides are TGTGCCAGTAGTATAGGTGGGGGCCAAGAGACCCAGTACTTC. Residues: CASSIGGGQETQYF.

The chain has TRBV9 and TRBJ2-7; the D is unclear. V lost 0 bases and J lost 4, with 11 bases in between. CDR3 length: 14 residues. Germline CDR1 SGDLS, CDR2 YYNGEE. The CDR3 reads CASSVGSSAYEQYF. In DNA, the CDR3 is TGTGCCAGCAGCGTAGGATCATCCGCATACGAGCAGTACTTC.

This sequence joins TRBV30 and TRBJ2-5; D could derive from TRBD1 or TRBD2 (5 bases each). V was cut by 5 bases and J by 5 bases, with 9 bases left in between. This CDR3 is built from 11 residues. Germline CDR1 is GTSNPN and CDR2 is SVGIG (reference sequence). The CDR3 DNA reads as TGTGCCTGGTCTTGGGGGGAGACCCAGTACTTC. Residues: CAWSWGETQYF.

The chain employs TRBV11-2 and TRBJ2-3, with TRBD2 identical over 8 bases. This CDR3 has 17 residues. V lost 0 bases and J lost 1; bases outside the gene matches: 6. The germline CDR1 and CDR2 sequences are SGHAT and FQNNGV. CDR3: CASSLDWRGVRTDTQYF. In DNA, the CDR3 is TGTGCCAGCAGCTTAGATTGGCGGGGGGTTCGCACAGATACGCAGTATTTT.

The chain combines TRBV4-2 with TRBJ1-2; D remains unclear. V was pared by 4 bases and J by 7 bases, with 13 bases between. Germline CDR1 reads LGHNA; CDR2 reads YNFKEQ. This CDR3 comprises 13 residues. In nucleotides, the CDR3 is TGTGCCAGCAGCCCGGACGGGCGGAGTGGCTACACCTTC. The encoded protein is CASSPDGRSGYTF.

The rearrangement uses TRBV27 and TRBJ1-4; the D is unclear. Germline assignment: CDR1 MNHEY and CDR2 SMNVEV (reference sequence). Between the trimmed V and J ends, which lost 2 bases and 3 bases, there was a span of 7 bases. The CDR3 runs to 14 residues. DNA of the CDR3: TGTGCCAGCAGTTTAAGCCGGGCTAATGAAAAACTGTTTTTT. This encodes CASSLSRANEKLFF.

This clone was picked up one time. The chain joins TRBV7-8 to TRBJ1-1; 8 bases align to TRBD1. V trimming: 5 bases; J trimming: 2 bases; junction bases outside the gene matches: 7. CDR1 and CDR2 (germline): SGHVS, FQNEAQ. The CDR3 totals 15 residues. The CDR3: CASSPQGALNTEAFF. The CDR3 DNA is TGTGCCAGCAGCCCCCAGGGGGCGCTTAACACTGAAGCTTTCTTT.

The chain employs TRBV7-3 and TRBJ1-3, with 7 bases lining up with TRBD1. This CDR3 has 16 residues. Germline lookup yields CDR1 SGHTA and CDR2 FQGTGA. Germline trimming cut 0 bases from V and 1 base from J; bases unmatched to any gene: 3. CDR3 coding DNA: TGTGCCAGCAGCTTAACCGCGACAGGGTCTGGAAACACCATATATTTT. It specifies CASSLTATGSGNTIYF.

J is TRBJ1-5 and V is TRBV19; D is ambiguous. From germline, CDR1 is LNHDA and CDR2 SQIVND (reference sequence). Trimming shortened V by 5 bases and J by 4 bases, and 15 bases separated the two germline ends. CDR3 length: 15 amino acids. In nucleotides, the CDR3 is TGTGCCAGTAGTGCAGCGAAGGGAAGGAATCAGCCCCAGCATTTT. Translating it yields CASSAAKGRNQPQHF.

The V gene is TRBV7-6, the J gene TRBJ1-1, with D maybe TRBD1 (5 bases). Looked up from germline, CDR1 is SGHVS and CDR2 is FNYEAQ. V lost 2 bases and J lost 3, with 10 bases in between. The CDR3 is 14 amino acids. CDR3 nucleotide sequence: TGTGCCAGCAGCTTAAGGGCGGGGGACACTGAAGCTTTCTTT. Translation: CASSLRAGDTEAFF.

The J gene is TRBJ2-5, the V gene TRBV7-2; unclear D gene. CDR1 and CDR2 (germline): SGHTA, FQGNSA. Trimming shortened V by 2 bases and J by 0 bases, and 7 bases separated the two germline ends. CDR3 length: 14 amino acids. CDR3 in amino acids: CASSLRTDQETQYF. The CDR3 DNA sequence: TGTGCCAGCAGCTTACGGACCGACCAAGAGACCCAGTACTTC.

The rearrangement joins TRBV28 to TRBJ2-2; D unresolved. CDR3 length: 13 residues. Trimming shortened V by 1 base and J by 5 bases, and 5 bases separated the two germline ends. Germline V gene lookup returns CDR1 MDHEN and CDR2 SYDVKM. In DNA form, the CDR3 reads TGTGCCAGCAGTTTATCTGAGACCGGGGAGCTGTTTTTT. This translates into CASSLSETGELFF.